These 8 T cell receptor beta chains originate from one sample sequenced in a study of T cell responses to AZD1222 COVID-19 vaccine. Profiled with immunoSEQ multiplex PCR; TCRdb holds only in-frame clones, not every one. Found here are about 190,000 clones, approximately 91% of them singletons; the top ten hold roughly 0.99%. Sequenced here: peripheral blood, sampled on day 0 of AZD1222 vaccination. These receptors came from an adult in good health.

The chain is built from TRBV25-1 and TRBJ1-6; TRBD1 aligns across 7 bases. This CDR3 is built from 14 residues. CDR1 is MGHDK and CDR2 is SYGVNS in the germline V gene. V gave up 4 bases and J gave up 7 bases; unmatched junction bases: 4. DNA of the CDR3: TGTGCCAGCAGTGCGACAGGGATAAATTCACCCCTCCACTTT. It is translated as CASSATGINSPLHF.

CDR3 DNA: TGTGCCAGCAGTCAAGGGAGGAACACTGAAGCTTTCTTT. This sequence encodes CASSQGRNTEAFF. The chain couples TRBV12-3 or TRBV12-4 to TRBJ1-1; D remains ambiguous. CDR3 length: 13 amino acids. V was pared by 5 bases and J by 1 base, with 8 bases between.

The V gene is TRBV9, the J gene TRBJ2-5; the match to TRBD2 covers 8 bases. Germline values: CDR1 SGDLS, CDR2 YYNGEE. The CDR3 covers 16 residues. V lost 0 bases and J lost 1; bases outside the gene matches: 5. The CDR3 DNA is TGTGCCAGCAGCGTAGCTGCCGCGGGGGGCCAAGAGACCCAGTACTTC. Amino acids: CASSVAAAGGQETQYF. Together with reference TRBV9 and TRBJ2-5, the CDR3 gives the full variable domain: DSGVTQTPKHLITATGQRVTLRCSPRSGDLSVYWYQQSLDQGLQFLIQYYNGEERAKGNILERFSAQQFPDLHSELNLSSLELGDSALYFCASSVAAAGGQETQYFGPGTRLLVL.

The chain carries TRBV7-3 and TRBJ2-1, with 10 bases that match TRBD2. Germline lookup yields CDR1 SGHTA and CDR2 FQGTGA. J gave up 9 bases and V 5 bases, and 7 bases lay outside the gene matches. This CDR3 contains 14 residues. The CDR3 DNA is TGTGCCAGCAGCCCCAGGACTAGCGGAGGTGAGCAGTTCTTC. Encoded protein: CASSPRTSGGEQFF.

V and J are TRBV6-5 and TRBJ1-6; D gene uncertain. Germline loops: CDR1 MNHEY, CDR2 SVGAGI. The CDR3 has 13 amino acids. V lost 7 bases and J lost 7, with 11 bases in between. CDR3 bases: TGTGCCAGCATAGGCATTCAAAATTCACCCCTCCACTTT. Its protein product is CASIGIQNSPLHF.

V gene TRBV7-2 combines with J gene TRBJ2-7, with a possible D match to TRBD1 (6 bases). Germline lookup yields CDR1 SGHTA and CDR2 FQGNSA. This CDR3 is built from 15 residues. Trimming shortened V by 1 base and J by 2 bases, and 12 bases separated the two germline ends. This CDR3 reads CASSLEAGQPYEQYF. The CDR3, as DNA: TGTGCCAGCAGCTTAGAGGCCGGACAGCCCTACGAGCAGTACTTC.

The rearrangement joins TRBV29-1 to TRBJ1-1, with TRBD1 matching 9 bases. There are 13 residues in the CDR3. Germline CDR1 reads SQVTM; CDR2 reads ANQGSEA. J gave up 4 bases and V 6 bases, and 6 bases lay outside the gene matches. The CDR3 DNA is TGCAGCGTGAGGGGGACAGGGATCACTGAAGCTTTCTTT. Amino acid sequence: CSVRGTGITEAFF.

V usage is TRBV27 and J usage is TRBJ1-5; 7 bases match TRBD1. From germline, CDR1 is MNHEY and CDR2 SMNVEV (reference sequence). CDR3 length equals 13 residues. V shed 7 bases and J 2 bases; nucleotides not matched to a gene: 2. CDR3 nucleotides: TGTGCCAGCACCGACAGGGGCAATCAGCCCCAGCATTTT. Translation gives CASTDRGNQPQHF.